The 14 T cell receptor beta chains in this list originate from one sample, sequenced in a study of blood T cell repertoires in COVID-19. Generated by immunoSEQ multiplex PCR, the TCRdb table keeps only in-frame clones and is missing some. The data contain fewer than 150,000 clones, around 87% of them singletons. Sample: peripheral blood. These receptors came from an older woman with COVID-19, enrolled during active disease.

J is TRBJ1-2 and V is TRBV30; 7 bases agree with TRBD1. With 2 bases clipped from V and 5 bases from J, the junction kept 8 bases outside the gene matches. CDR1 is GTSNPN and CDR2 is SVGIG in the germline V gene (reference sequence). CDR3 size: 14 residues. The DNA for the CDR3 is TGTGCCTGGAGTCGCAACAGGGGAAAGTATGGCTACACCTTC. This translates into CAWSRNRGKYGYTF.

The J gene is TRBJ1-6, the V gene TRBV5-1; a weak D match, TRBD1 (6 bases). V lost 5 bases to trimming and J lost 6 bases, with 15 bases between them. CDR1 is SGHRS and CDR2 is YFSETQ in the germline V gene. The CDR3 runs 15 residues. CDR3 nucleotides: TGCGCCAGCAGGATCCTCGGGACAACTAATTCACCCCTCCACTTT. Its translation is CASRILGTTNSPLHF.

The chain has TRBV9 and TRBJ1-2; no clear D gene. Between the trimmed V and J ends, which lost 0 bases and 8 bases, there was a span of 8 bases. This CDR3 has 12 amino acids. Germline values: CDR1 SGDLS, CDR2 YYNGEE. CDR3 in amino acids: CASSVAGRGYTF. As DNA, the CDR3 is TGTGCCAGCAGCGTAGCTGGCCGCGGCTACACCTTC.

This clone was seen once. The rearrangement joins TRBV4-3 to TRBJ1-3; D is undetermined. CDR1 is LGHNA and CDR2 is YSLEER in the germline V gene. This CDR3 has 15 amino acids. V gave up 2 bases and J gave up 0 bases, with 8 bases separating them. CDR3 DNA: TGCGCCAGCAGCCAAAGTCGGGTCTCTGGAAACACCATATATTTT. It specifies CASSQSRVSGNTIYF.

This chain joins TRBV7-2 and TRBJ2-7; TRBD2 matches at 15 bases. Unmatched junction bases numbered 11, after V lost 2 bases and J lost 6 bases. Per germline, CDR1 SGHTA and CDR2 FQGNSA. The CDR3 extends over 18 amino acids. The CDR3 DNA is TGTGCCAGCAGCTTATGGCGGACTAGCGGGGGGGCACGGGGCGAGCAGTACTTC. Translation: CASSLWRTSGGARGEQYF. Filled out from reference TRBV7-2 and TRBJ2-7, the complete variable domain reads GAGVSQSPSNKVTEKGKDVELRCDPISGHTALYWYRQSLGQGLEFLIYFQGNSAPDKSGLPSDRFSAERTGGSVSTLTIQRTQQEDSAVYLCASSLWRTSGGARGEQYFGPGTRLTVT.

This chain links TRBV20-1 with TRBJ2-5; D might be TRBD1 (5 bases). The germline CDR1 and CDR2 sequences are DFQATT and SNEGSKA (reference sequence). The ends were cut back, 4 bases at V and 5 bases at J, with 5 bases in the middle. The CDR3 is made up of 10 amino acids. CDR3 nucleotide sequence: TGCAGTGCTAACAGGGAGACCCAGTACTTC. This codes for CSANRETQYF.

V is TRBV4-3 and J is TRBJ1-2, with 9 bases matching TRBD1. Per germline, CDR1 LGHNA and CDR2 YSLEER. CDR3 size: 16 residues. The V segment lost 6 bases and the J segment 7 bases; nucleotides outside the gene matches: 15. The CDR3 DNA follows: TGCGCCAGCAGAGCACAGGGGGCGGCCGCCCTTGGTGGCTACACCTTC. Amino acids: CASRAQGAAALGGYTF.

This chain joins TRBV4-3 and TRBJ1-1; no clear D gene. Trimming removed 5 bases at V and 0 bases at J, with 10 bases between. The CDR3 extends over 14 amino acids. Germline assignment: CDR1 LGHNA and CDR2 YSLEER. CDR3 residues: CASSSEVMNTEAFF. The DNA of the CDR3 is TGCGCCAGCAGCTCGGAGGTCATGAACACTGAAGCTTTCTTT.

The genes are TRBV2 and TRBJ1-2; no reliable D call. The CDR3 extends over 15 amino acids. Germline CDR1 SNHLY, CDR2 FYNNEI. Trimming removed 6 bases at V and 2 bases at J, with 16 bases between. In DNA form, the CDR3 reads TGTGCCAGCAGAGGAAACAGATTACCCAACTATGGCTACACCTTC. It codes for CASRGNRLPNYGYTF.

The chain has TRBV19 and TRBJ2-3; a weak D match, TRBD2 (7 bases). Trimming took off 4 bases at V and 0 bases at J, with 17 bases between the two ends. This CDR3 is built from 17 residues. Germline V lookup: CDR1 LNHDA, CDR2 SQIVND (reference sequence). Here the CDR3 DNA reads TGTGCCAGTAGTAAGATTTCGGGGGGCCCTAGCACAGATACGCAGTATTTT. This translates into CASSKISGGPSTDTQYF.

The chain employs TRBV5-1 and TRBJ2-5; 8 bases map to TRBD1. The CDR3 is 18 amino acids. J lost 1 base, V lost 2 bases, and 13 bases had no gene match. The germline V gene encodes CDR1 SGHRS and CDR2 YFSETQ. CDR3 nucleotide sequence: TGCGCCAGCAGCTTACCACCTAAAACAGGGGGTCGCCAAGAGACCCAGTACTTC. This sequence encodes CASSLPPKTGGRQETQYF.

The chain links TRBV11-3 to TRBJ2-5; possible D gene TRBD2, 6 bases. The CDR3 is made up of 13 amino acids. The germline V gene has CDR1 SGHNT and CDR2 YENEEA. V lost 6 bases to trimming and J lost 9 bases, with 17 bases between them. The CDR3 is CASSRGTVGAQYF. The CDR3 DNA follows: TGTGCCAGCAGTCGTGGGACTGTTGGGGCCCAGTACTTC.

V and J are TRBV27 and TRBJ2-5; 8 bases align to TRBD1. Germline CDR1 is MNHEY and CDR2 is SMNVEV (reference sequence). This CDR3 spans 14 amino acids. The V gene end was trimmed by 6 bases and the J gene end by 6 bases; junction bases not matched to a gene: 9. The CDR3 DNA reads TGTGCCAGCAGGGGGACAGGCGTCACACAGACCCAGTACTTC. This sequence encodes CASRGTGVTQTQYF.

The chain is built from TRBV7-2 and TRBJ1-1, with 7 bases fitting TRBD1. CDR3 length: 14 residues. Trimming cost V 5 bases and J 4 bases; bases outside gene matches: 7. Germline V gene sequence: CDR1 SGHTA, CDR2 FQGNSA. CDR3 nucleotides: TGTGCCAGCAGCCTCCGGACAGGTCGCACTGAAGCTTTCTTT. It is translated as CASSLRTGRTEAFF.